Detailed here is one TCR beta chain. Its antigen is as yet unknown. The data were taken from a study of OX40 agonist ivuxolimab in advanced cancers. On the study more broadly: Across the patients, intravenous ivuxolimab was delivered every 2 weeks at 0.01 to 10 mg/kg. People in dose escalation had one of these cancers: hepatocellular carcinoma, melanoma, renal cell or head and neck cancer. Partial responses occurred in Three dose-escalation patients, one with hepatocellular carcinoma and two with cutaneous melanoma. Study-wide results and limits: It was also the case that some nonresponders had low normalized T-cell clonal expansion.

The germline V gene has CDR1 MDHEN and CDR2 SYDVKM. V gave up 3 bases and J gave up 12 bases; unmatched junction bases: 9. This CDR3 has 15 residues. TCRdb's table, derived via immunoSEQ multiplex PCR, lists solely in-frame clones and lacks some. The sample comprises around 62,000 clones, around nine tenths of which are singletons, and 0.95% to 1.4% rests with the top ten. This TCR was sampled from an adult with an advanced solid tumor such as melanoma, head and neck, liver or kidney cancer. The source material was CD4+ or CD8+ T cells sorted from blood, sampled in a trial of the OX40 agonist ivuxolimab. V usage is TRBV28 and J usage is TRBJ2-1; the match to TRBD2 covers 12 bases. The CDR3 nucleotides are TGTGCCAGCAGTTTCTCTAGCGGGAGGGCCGGACGGCAGTTCTTC. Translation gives CASSFSSGRAGRQFF. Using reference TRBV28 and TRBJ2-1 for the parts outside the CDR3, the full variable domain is DVKVTQSSRYLVKRTGEKVFLECVQDMDHENMFWYRQDPGLGLRLIYFSYDVKMKEKGDIPEGYSVSREKKERFSLILESASTNQTSMYLCASSFSSGRAGRQFFGPGTRLTVL.